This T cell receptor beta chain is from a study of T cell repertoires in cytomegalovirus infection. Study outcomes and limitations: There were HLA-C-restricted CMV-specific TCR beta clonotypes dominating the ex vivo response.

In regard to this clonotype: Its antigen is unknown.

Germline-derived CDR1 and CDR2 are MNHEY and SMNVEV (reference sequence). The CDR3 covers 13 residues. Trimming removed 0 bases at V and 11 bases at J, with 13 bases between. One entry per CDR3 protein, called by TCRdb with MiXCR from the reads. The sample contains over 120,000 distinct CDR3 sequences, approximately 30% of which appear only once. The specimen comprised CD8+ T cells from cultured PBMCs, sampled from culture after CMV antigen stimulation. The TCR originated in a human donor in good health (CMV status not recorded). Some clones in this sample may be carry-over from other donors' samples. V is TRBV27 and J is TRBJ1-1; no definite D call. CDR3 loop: CASSLSSRTGAFF. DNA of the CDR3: TGTGCCAGCAGTTTATCGAGCAGGACGGGGGCTTTCTTT.